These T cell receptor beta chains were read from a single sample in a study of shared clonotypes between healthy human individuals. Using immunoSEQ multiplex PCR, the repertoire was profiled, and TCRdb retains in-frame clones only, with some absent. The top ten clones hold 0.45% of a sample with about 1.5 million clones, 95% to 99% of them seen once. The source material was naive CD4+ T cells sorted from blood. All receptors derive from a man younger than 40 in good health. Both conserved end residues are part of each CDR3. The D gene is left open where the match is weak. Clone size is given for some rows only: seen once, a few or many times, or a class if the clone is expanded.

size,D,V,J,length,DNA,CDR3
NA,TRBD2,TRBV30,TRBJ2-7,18,TGTGCCTGGAGTGTACCACCTCCTTCTCCTAGCGGGAAATTAGGGCAGTACTTC,CAWSVPPPSPSGKLGQYF
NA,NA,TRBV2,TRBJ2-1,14,TGTGCCAGCAGTGGCGGACCCGTAGGGAATGAGCAGTTCTTC,CASSGGPVGNEQFF
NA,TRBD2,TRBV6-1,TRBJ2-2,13,TGTGCCAGCCAGCGGGAGGTGAGCGGGGAGCTGTTTTTT,CASQREVSGELFF
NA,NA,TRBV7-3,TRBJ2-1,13,TGTGCCAGCAGCAAGATTCAGGGCTTTGAGCAGTTCTTC,CASSKIQGFEQFF
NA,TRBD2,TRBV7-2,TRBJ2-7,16,TGTGCCAGCAGCCCAACGTCCGGGACTAGCGGTATCGAGCAGTACTTC,CASSPTSGTSGIEQYF
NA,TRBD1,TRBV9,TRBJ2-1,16,TGTGCCAGCAGCGTAGGATTCAGGGGGTCCTACAATGAGCAGTTCTTC,CASSVGFRGSYNEQFF
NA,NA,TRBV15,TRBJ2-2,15,TGTGCCACCAGCAGTGGGGGGAAGAACACCGGGGAGCTGTTTTTT,CATSSGGKNTGELFF
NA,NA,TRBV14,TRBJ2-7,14,TGTGCCAGCAGCCAAGATCTCTCATCGAGCGAGCAGTACTTC,CASSQDLSSSEQYF
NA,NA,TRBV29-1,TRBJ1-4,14,TGCAGCGCTTCCGGGACCGAGGTTGGTGAAAAACTGTTTTTT,CSASGTEVGEKLFF
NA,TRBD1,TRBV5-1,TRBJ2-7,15,TGCGCCAGCAGCTTGACAGGGGATCTCTTAACCGAGCAGTACTTC,CASSLTGDLLTEQYF
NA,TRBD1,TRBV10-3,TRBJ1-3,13,TGTGCCATCAAGGGACAGGGAGGAAACACCATATATTTT,CAIKGQGGNTIYF
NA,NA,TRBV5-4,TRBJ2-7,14,TGTGCCAGCAGCTCCGGCGGTAGCCGGTACGAGCAGTACTTC,CASSSGGSRYEQYF
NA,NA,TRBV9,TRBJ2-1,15,TGTGCCAGCAGCGTAACAGTAACGCCTAGAGATGAGCAGTTCTTC,CASSVTVTPRDEQFF
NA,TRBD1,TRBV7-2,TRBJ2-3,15,TGTGCCAGCAGCGGACAGGTGCAACCCACAGATACGCAGTATTTT,CASSGQVQPTDTQYF
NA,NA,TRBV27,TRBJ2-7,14,TGTGCCAGCAGCAACCAGGGGGGCGTCTACGAGCAGTACTTC,CASSNQGGVYEQYF
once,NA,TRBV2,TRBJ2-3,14,TGTGCCAGCAGGGACGGGATCTTCGCAGATACGCAGTATTTT,CASRDGIFADTQYF
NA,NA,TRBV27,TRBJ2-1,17,TGTGCCAGCGGAGTTGCAAGTTTCTGGGGATCCTACAATGAGCAGTTCTTC,CASGVASFWGSYNEQFF
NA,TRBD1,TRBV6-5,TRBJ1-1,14,TGTGCCAGCAGCTCGACGACAGGGCGCACTGAAGCTTTCTTT,CASSSTTGRTEAFF
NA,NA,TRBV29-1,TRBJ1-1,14,TGCAGCGTCGAGGTGCAGGGTGCACACACTGAAGCTTTCTTT,CSVEVQGAHTEAFF
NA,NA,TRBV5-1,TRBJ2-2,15,TGCGCCAGCAGCTTCGCGGGACCGAACACCGGGGAGCTGTTTTTT,CASSFAGPNTGELFF
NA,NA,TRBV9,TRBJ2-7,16,TGTGCCAGCAGCGTAGGATGGGGGGGCGTAGGCTACGAGCAGTACTTC,CASSVGWGGVGYEQYF
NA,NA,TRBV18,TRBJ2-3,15,TGTGCCAGCTCACCGTCTACTGGTGCCACAGATACGCAGTATTTT,CASSPSTGATDTQYF
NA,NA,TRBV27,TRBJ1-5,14,TGTGCCAGCAGTTTGAAAGGGGTTTACCAGCCCCAGCATTTT,CASSLKGVYQPQHF
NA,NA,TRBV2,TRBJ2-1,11,TGTGCCAGCAGTGAAGAGGAGTCCAAATTCTTC,CASSEEESKFF
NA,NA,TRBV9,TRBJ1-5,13,TGTGCCAGCAGCGTATCGGGAAATCAGCCCCAGCATTTT,CASSVSGNQPQHF
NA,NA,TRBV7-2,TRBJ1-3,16,TGTGCCAGCAGCCTCCTCCTTACCGACTCTGGAAACACCATATATTTT,CASSLLLTDSGNTIYF
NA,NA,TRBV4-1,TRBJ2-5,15,TGCGCCAGCAGCCGCCTAGTCCTAGAGGCAAGGACCCAGTACTTC,CASSRLVLEARTQYF
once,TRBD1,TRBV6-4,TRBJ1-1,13,TGTGCCAGCAGTGAGACAGGGAAAACTGAAGCTTTCTTT,CASSETGKTEAFF
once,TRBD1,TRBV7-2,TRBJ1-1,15,TGTGCCAGCAGCTTAACCTCCGACAGGGGGCATAGAGCTTTCTTT,CASSLTSDRGHRAFF
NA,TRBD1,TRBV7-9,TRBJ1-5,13,TGTGCCAGCAGCACAGGGACAGGTGGGTCCCAGCATTTT,CASSTGTGGSQHF
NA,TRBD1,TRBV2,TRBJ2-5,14,TGTGCCAGCAGTACCGGGACAGGGTGGGAGACCCAGTACTTC,CASSTGTGWETQYF
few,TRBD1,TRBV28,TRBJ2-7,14,TGTGCCAGCAGTCTACCGGGACAGACCTACGAGCAGTACTTC,CASSLPGQTYEQYF
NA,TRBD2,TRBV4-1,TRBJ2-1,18,TGCGCCAGCAGCCAAGATCTAGCGGGAGGGTTACCTTACAATGAGCAGTTCTTC,CASSQDLAGGLPYNEQFF
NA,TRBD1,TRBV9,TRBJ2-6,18,TGTGCCAGCACTTATACCGGGACAGACACCTCTGGGGCCAACGTCCTGACTTTC,CASTYTGTDTSGANVLTF
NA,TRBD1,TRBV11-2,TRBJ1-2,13,TGTGCCAGCAGCCCGCAGGGGGCGCGTGGCTACACCTTC,CASSPQGARGYTF
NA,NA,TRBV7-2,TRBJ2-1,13,TGTGCCAGCAGCTCCCAACGGGGGAGGGAGCAGTTCTTC,CASSSQRGREQFF
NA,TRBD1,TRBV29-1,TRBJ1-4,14,TGCAGTTGCCGGGACAGGGGAACTAATGAAAAACTGTTTTTT,CSCRDRGTNEKLFF
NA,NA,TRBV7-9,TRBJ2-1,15,TGTGCCAGCAGCTTAGCTACCGGCGGTTTCAATGAGCAGTTCTTC,CASSLATGGFNEQFF
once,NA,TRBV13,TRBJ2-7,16,TGTGCCAGCAGCCCCTCGTCGACTAGGACTACCTACGAGCAGTACTTC,CASSPSSTRTTYEQYF
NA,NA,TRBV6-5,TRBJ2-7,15,TGTGCCAGCAGTTACGTCGGGCGCCTTGGCTACGAGCAGTACTTC,CASSYVGRLGYEQYF
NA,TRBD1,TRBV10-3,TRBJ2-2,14,TGTGCCATCAAGGGACAGGAAGTCACCGGGGAGCTGTTTTTT,CAIKGQEVTGELFF
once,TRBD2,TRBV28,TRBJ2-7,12,TGTGCCAGCAGTGGGGACTACTACGAGCAGTACTTC,CASSGDYYEQYF
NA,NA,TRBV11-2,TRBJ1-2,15,TGTGCCAGCAGAACACCGGGACGGAATAACTATGGCTACACCTTC,CASRTPGRNNYGYTF
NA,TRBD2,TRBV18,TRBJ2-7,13,TGTGCCAGCTCGAGCGGGGTTCTTCGAGAGCAGTACTTC,CASSSGVLREQYF
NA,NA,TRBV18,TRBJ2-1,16,TGTGCCAGCTCACCACCCCTGGGGGCCGGAGACAATGAGCAGTTCTTC,CASSPPLGAGDNEQFF
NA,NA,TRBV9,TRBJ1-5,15,TGTGCCAGCACCCCGGGCCAGGGAGGCAATCAGCCCCAGCATTTT,CASTPGQGGNQPQHF
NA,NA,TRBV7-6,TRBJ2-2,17,TGTGCCAGCAGCTACCCCCGGGCAGGGGCAAACACCGGGGAGCTGTTTTTT,CASSYPRAGANTGELFF
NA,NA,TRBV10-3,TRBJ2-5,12,TGTGCCATCAGTGAGACACAAGAGACCCAGTACTTC,CAISETQETQYF
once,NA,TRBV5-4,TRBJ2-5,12,TGTGCCAGCAGCGGTACAGAAGAGACCCAGTACTTC,CASSGTEETQYF
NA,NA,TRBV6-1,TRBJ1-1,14,TGTGCCAGCAGTGAGATTACTGTGAACACTGAAGCTTTCTTT,CASSEITVNTEAFF
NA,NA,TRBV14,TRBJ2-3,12,TGTGCCAGCAGCCACACCGCAGATACGCAGTATTTT,CASSHTADTQYF
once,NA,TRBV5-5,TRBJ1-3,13,TGTGCCAGCAGGGACAGAACTGGAAACACCATATATTTT,CASRDRTGNTIYF
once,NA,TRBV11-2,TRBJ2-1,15,TGTGCCAGCAGCTCCACTAGAATCCCACACAATGAGCAGTTCTTC,CASSSTRIPHNEQFF
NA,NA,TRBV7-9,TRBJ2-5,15,TGTGCCAGCAGCCTGGGTTGGTTAGTCCAAGAGACCCAGTACTTC,CASSLGWLVQETQYF
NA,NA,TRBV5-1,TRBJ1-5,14,TGCGCCAGCAGCTTCGGCGGGACCAATCAGCCCCAGCATTTT,CASSFGGTNQPQHF
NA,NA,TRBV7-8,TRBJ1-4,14,TGTGCCAGCAGCTTAGTAGGGGAGAATGAAAAACTGTTTTTT,CASSLVGENEKLFF
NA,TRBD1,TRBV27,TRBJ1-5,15,TGTGCCAGCAGTGTACAGGGGGTAAGCAATCAGCCCCAGCATTTT,CASSVQGVSNQPQHF
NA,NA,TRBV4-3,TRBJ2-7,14,TGCGCCAGCAGCCAAGATCCCCGGGGCTACGAGCAGTACTTC,CASSQDPRGYEQYF
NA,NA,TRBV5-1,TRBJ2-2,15,TGCGCCAGCAGCTTAATAGAAGCGAACACCGGGGAGCTGTTTTTT,CASSLIEANTGELFF